A single TCR beta chain is shown here with its context. Antigen: not known. The sample originates from a study of CXCR3-negative and CXCR3-positive naive CD8 T cells. Study results and limitations: Hydrophobicity of TRB CDR3s was greater in CXCR3-positive naive cells than in CXCR3-negative naive cells.

The CDR3 totals 15 residues. 5' RACE that incorporated UMI labels was used to prepare the TRB cDNA libraries. With the 5' RACE reads reprocessed, TCRdb shows one record per CDR3 protein and no DNA. This repertoire includes over 100,000 distinct CDR3 sequences. The V call is TRBV23-1, the J call TRBJ2-7; lacking DNA, the TRBD1 call made by TCRdb goes unchecked. TRBV23-1 is marked as an open reading frame, function uncertain. Sequencing was carried out using naive CXCR3+ CD8+ T cells from blood. Stated subset: CD45RO-CCR7+CD27+CD95- naive CD8+ T cells expressing CXCR3 (TNR3+). The sequence derives from a human donor in good health. Some clones in this sample may be carry-over from other donors' samples. The CDR3 loop is CASGSSYGRGYEQYF.